This is a list of T cell receptor beta chains from one sample in a study of OX40 agonist ivuxolimab in advanced cancers. Using immunoSEQ multiplex PCR, the repertoire was profiled, and TCRdb retains in-frame clones only, with some absent. Seen here are about 60,000 clones, 85% observed once, and the top ten hold 2.5% to 3%. This material consisted of CD4+ or CD8+ T cells sorted from blood, taken in a trial of the OX40 agonist ivuxolimab. The receptors here all came from an adult with an advanced solid tumor such as melanoma, head and neck, liver or kidney cancer. Both conserved end residues are part of each CDR3. D genes are given only for firm matches. The size entry is marked missing in some rows and otherwise reads once, few, many or a size class.

J	size	D	V	CDR3
TRBJ2-5	-	TRBD2	TRBV19	CASSIQRGGQETQYF
TRBJ2-2	-	TRBD1	TRBV5-1	CASSWTGTGELFF
TRBJ1-5	-	-	TRBV6-5	CATSRTDSNQPQHF
TRBJ2-5	-	-	TRBV30	CAWTRTAKETQYF
TRBJ2-3	-	TRBD1	TRBV4-1	CASSQLQGAPTDTQYF
TRBJ2-3	-	-	TRBV5-5	CASSLSPLGGVTDTQYF
TRBJ1-6	-	TRBD1	TRBV30	CAWSPRTGINSSLHF
TRBJ1-5	few	-	TRBV10-3	CAISEGFDNQPQHF
TRBJ2-3	-	-	TRBV9	CASSVSTDTQYF
TRBJ1-4	few	TRBD1	TRBV5-1	CASSLTVQGAGEKLFF
TRBJ1-1	-	-	TRBV6-5	CASSYRGAEAFF
TRBJ1-6	-	-	TRBV23-1	CASSHPSGVGSPLHF
TRBJ1-5	-	-	TRBV5-4	CASSLDGQPQHF
TRBJ2-3	-	-	TRBV4-3	CASSPTHTDTQYF
TRBJ2-6	-	TRBD1	TRBV19	CASNSRGRSGANVLTF
TRBJ2-7	few	-	TRBV11-3	CASSLTWGKGYEQYF
TRBJ2-7	once	-	TRBV2	CASSGTGTTEQYF
TRBJ2-3	-	-	TRBV2	CASSEASRGGGQYF
TRBJ1-1	-	-	TRBV7-7	CPRQGTLMNTEAFF
TRBJ2-5	-	-	TRBV19	CASSIRGQQETQYF
TRBJ2-1	once	TRBD2	TRBV13	CASSILAGGINEQFF
TRBJ2-7	-	TRBD2	TRBV2	CASSGGLAGGSSYEQYF
TRBJ2-7	-	TRBD1	TRBV7-3	CASSLTAGTGHTEQYF
TRBJ1-5	-	TRBD1	TRBV19	CASSEPGQGTQPQHF
TRBJ1-1	-	TRBD1	TRBV30	CAWSITGVPTEAFF
TRBJ2-1	-	TRBD1	TRBV6-5	CASSAPGQGDNEQFF
TRBJ2-5	-	TRBD1	TRBV6-1	CASSQGQGRGETQYF
TRBJ2-7	-	TRBD1	TRBV7-6	CASSLTGTGIYEQYF
TRBJ2-3	few	TRBD2	TRBV5-4	CASSLRLAGGRGGGTDTQYF
TRBJ1-2	medium-sized	-	TRBV5-1	CASSLSAEAGYTF
TRBJ2-4	-	TRBD1	TRBV27	CASSSDRGAKNIQYF
TRBJ2-7	-	TRBD1	TRBV5-1	CASSMTLGTGLAEQYF
TRBJ1-3	-	-	TRBV2	CASATPSGNTIYF
TRBJ1-1	once	-	TRBV6-4	CASSGGPKGDPEAFF
TRBJ2-3	-	-	TRBV4-3	CASSTHVTDTQYF
TRBJ2-7	medium-sized	-	TRBV6-5	CASSYQPSYEQYF
TRBJ2-7	-	-	TRBV27	CASLGGRPYEQYF
TRBJ1-2	-	TRBD1	TRBV18	CASSRAKGAGGYTF
TRBJ2-5	-	-	TRBV7-2	CASSPIWRMGETQYF
TRBJ2-2	-	TRBD2	TRBV4-1	CASSQDRLAGGYTGELFF
TRBJ2-7	-	TRBD1	TRBV6-5	CASRNTGTGGNEQYF
TRBJ2-5	-	-	TRBV4-2	CASSQEGRGGLSGETQYF
TRBJ2-3	-	-	TRBV11-3	CASSSRGGADTQYF
TRBJ2-7	-	-	TRBV7-2	CASSGPNRPYEQYF
TRBJ2-1	few	TRBD2	TRBV10-3	CAISEGLAGGYNEQFF
TRBJ2-5	few	TRBD2	TRBV9	CASSVGPGDSGGETQYF